Listed below are T cell receptor beta chains from one sample, sequenced in a study of shared clonotypes between healthy human individuals. Some clones are missing from TCRdb's copy, which holds only in-frame ones; the method was immunoSEQ multiplex PCR. The sample holds 850,000 to 1,100,000 clones; approximately 80% are singletons and the top ten take approximately 0.95%. Sequences were obtained from memory CD4+ T cells from PBMCs. These receptors were collected from a man younger than 35 in good health. Some clones in this sample may be carry-over from other donors' samples. The CDR3 runs from the conserved cysteine through the conserved F or W. A D gene is named only where the DNA matches it firmly. Clone size appears in some rows only: once, few, many, or a class for an expanded clone.

>TRBV5-1|TRBJ2-2|-|-
CASSLVGPETGELFF
TGCGCCAGCAGCTTGGTAGGACCGGAGACCGGGGAGCTGTTTTTT
>TRBV7-2|TRBJ2-1|-|-
CASNLGLGSYNEQFF
TGTGCCAGCAACCTGGGTCTGGGCTCCTACAATGAGCAGTTCTTC
>TRBV25-1|TRBJ1-3|-|many
CASSEAGAGNTIYF
TGTGCCAGCAGTGAAGCAGGGGCAGGAAACACCATATATTTT
>TRBV5-1|TRBJ2-7|TRBD2|-
CASRPPLAGEVEEQYF
TGCGCCAGCAGGCCCCCCCTAGCGGGAGAGGTGGAGGAGCAGTACTTC
>TRBV13|TRBJ2-3|-|-
CASSRSSEIDTQYF
TGTGCCAGCAGCCGATCGAGCGAGATAGATACGCAGTATTTT
>TRBV11-3|TRBJ2-1|-|-
CASSLGGSMNEQFF
TGTGCCAGCAGCTTAGGGGGGTCTATGAATGAGCAGTTCTTC
>TRBV6-1|TRBJ1-1|TRBD1|-
CASRGTGEVTEAFF
TGTGCCAGCAGGGGCACAGGGGAGGTCACTGAAGCTTTCTTT
>TRBV27|TRBJ2-7|-|-
CASSYHRTALYF
TGTGCCAGCAGTTACCACCGGACAGCCTTGTACTTC
>TRBV7-2|TRBJ2-7|-|-
CASSFGSQNPYEQYF
TGTGCCAGCAGCTTCGGCTCACAAAACCCCTACGAGCAGTACTTC
>TRBV11-2|TRBJ2-5|-|-
CASSLGQVLKETQYF
TGTGCCAGCAGCTTAGGCCAGGTCCTTAAGGAGACCCAGTACTTC
>TRBV2|TRBJ1-2|-|-
CASLRGVPYHGYTF
TGTGCCAGCCTTCGGGGGGTCCCATATCATGGCTACACCTTC
>TRBV2|TRBJ2-5|-|-
CASSVLQETQYF
TGTGCCAGCAGTGTTCTGCAAGAGACCCAGTACTTC
>TRBV7-9|TRBJ1-1|-|-
CASSHAWRENTEAFF
TGTGCCAGCAGCCACGCTTGGAGGGAGAACACTGAAGCTTTCTTT
>TRBV19|TRBJ2-4|-|-
CASSPKSVGIQYF
TGTGCCAGTAGTCCTAAATCTGTGGGCATTCAGTACTTC
>TRBV4-3|TRBJ2-7|-|-
CASSQDVGNEQYF
TGCGCCAGCAGCCAAGATGTCGGGAACGAGCAGTACTTC
>TRBV20-1|TRBJ2-7|-|-
CSARPLYEQYF
TGCAGTGCCCGACCCCTATACGAGCAGTACTTC
>TRBV18|TRBJ2-3|-|-
CASSPLRGDTQYF
TGTGCCAGCTCACCATTGAGGGGGGATACGCAGTATTTT
>TRBV2|TRBJ1-5|-|-
CASRPTGFGNQPQHF
TGTGCCAGCAGGCCTACAGGGTTTGGAAATCAGCCCCAGCATTTT
>TRBV7-8|TRBJ1-2|TRBD1|-
CASSLGQGSLYGYTF
TGTGCCAGCAGCCTCGGACAGGGGTCTCTCTATGGCTACACCTTC
>TRBV5-4|TRBJ1-2|-|-
CASYQTGNYGYTF
TGTGCCAGCTATCAGACGGGAAACTATGGCTACACCTTC
>TRBV9|TRBJ1-2|TRBD1|many
CASSPGTGLGGYTF
TGTGCCAGCAGCCCGGGGACAGGGCTGGGGGGCTACACCTTC
>TRBV2|TRBJ2-7|-|-
CASRVESGQYF
TGTGCCAGCAGAGTAGAGTCGGGGCAGTACTTC
>TRBV5-1|TRBJ2-2|-|-
CASSSGILAQNTGELFF
TGCGCCAGCAGCTCCGGGATCCTAGCGCAGAACACCGGGGAGCTGTTTTTT
>TRBV6-6|TRBJ2-1|TRBD2|-
CASSYGGSSGENEQFF
TGTGCCAGCAGTTACGGGGGGTCTAGCGGGGAAAATGAGCAGTTCTTC
>TRBV28|TRBJ2-7|-|once
CASSIEGKWKEQYF
TGTGCCAGCAGTATCGAGGGGAAGTGGAAAGAGCAGTACTTC
>TRBV28|TRBJ1-5|-|-
CAADGGGHQPQHF
TGTGCCGCAGATGGGGGGGGCCATCAGCCCCAGCATTTT
>TRBV30|TRBJ1-5|-|-
CAWSVGRSRPQHF
TGTGCCTGGAGTGTTGGAAGGTCGAGGCCCCAGCATTTT
>TRBV28|TRBJ2-7|TRBD2|-
CASSSTSGRVLLYEQYF
TGTGCCAGCAGCTCCACTAGCGGGAGGGTATTACTTTACGAGCAGTACTTC
>TRBV5-1|TRBJ2-5|TRBD1|-
CASSSLTGKYQETQYF
TGCGCCAGCAGCTCATTGACAGGGAAATACCAAGAGACCCAGTACTTC
>TRBV7-3|TRBJ2-1|TRBD2|-
CASRLSGSSYNEQFF
TGTGCCAGCAGACTCAGCGGGAGCTCCTACAATGAGCAGTTCTTC
>TRBV5-1|TRBJ2-5|-|-
CASSDGPLGGGQETQYF
TGCGCCAGCAGCGATGGACCCCTGGGGGGAGGTCAAGAGACCCAGTACTTC
>TRBV29-1|TRBJ1-1|-|-
CSVTLGGNTEAFF
TGCAGCGTTACCCTCGGAGGGAACACTGAAGCTTTCTTT
>TRBV6-5|TRBJ2-7|-|-
CASSTNDGGIYEQYF
TGTGCCAGCAGTACAAACGACGGGGGTATCTACGAGCAGTACTTC
>TRBV27|TRBJ1-5|TRBD1|few
CASSQQGGAWPQHF
TGTGCCAGCAGTCAACAGGGGGGGGCGTGGCCCCAGCATTTT
>TRBV4-2|TRBJ2-1|TRBD2|-
CASSQEPLAGREQFF
TGTGCCAGCAGCCAAGAGCCACTAGCGGGGCGTGAGCAGTTCTTC
>TRBV6-6|TRBJ2-7|-|-
CASKPDGGGYEQYF
TGTGCCAGCAAACCAGACGGCGGTGGGTACGAGCAGTACTTC
>TRBV5-1|TRBJ1-4|-|-
CASNGGRATNEKLFF
TGCGCCAGCAACGGGGGAAGAGCAACTAATGAAAAACTGTTTTTT
>TRBV9|TRBJ2-7|TRBD2|few
CASSPRPSGTGEQYF
TGTGCCAGCAGCCCCCGTCCGAGCGGGACGGGAGAGCAGTACTTC
>TRBV19|TRBJ1-5|-|few
CASTTGGTPYQPQHF
TGTGCCAGTACCACTGGGGGGACCCCTTATCAGCCCCAGCATTTT
>TRBV6-6|TRBJ1-1|-|few
CASSSFGNTEAFF
TGTGCCAGCAGTTCCTTTGGGAACACTGAAGCTTTCTTT
>TRBV28|TRBJ2-4|-|-
CASKTGSSALNIQYF
TGTGCCAGCAAAACCGGGTCATCGGCCCTGAACATTCAGTACTTC
>TRBV2|TRBJ1-4|TRBD1|few
CATTDRAEKLFF
TGTGCCACCACGGACAGGGCTGAAAAACTGTTTTTT
>TRBV7-2|TRBJ1-5|-|-
CASSLVGRTGPQHF
TGTGCCAGCAGCTTAGTGGGACGGACCGGGCCCCAGCATTTT
>TRBV6-6|TRBJ1-5|-|many
CASSRDWGENQPQHF
TGTGCCAGCAGCCGAGACTGGGGGGAAAATCAGCCCCAGCATTTT
>TRBV7-2|TRBJ2-5|-|-
CASSLSATKETQYF
TGTGCCAGCAGCTTGTCGGCGACTAAGGAGACCCAGTACTTC
>TRBV18|TRBJ2-7|TRBD1|-
CASSLGGQGSYEQYF
TGTGCCAGCTCACTCGGGGGACAGGGCAGCTACGAGCAGTACTTC
>TRBV10-2|TRBJ2-1|TRBD1|-
CASSEVWGGRGSGEQFF
TGCGCCAGCAGTGAGGTTTGGGGCGGCAGGGGGTCGGGTGAGCAGTTCTTC
>TRBV9|TRBJ2-3|-|-
CASSPRVGTDTQYF
TGTGCCAGCAGCCCCCGGGTGGGCACAGATACGCAGTATTTT
>TRBV11-3|TRBJ1-1|-|-
CASSLGGMNTEAFF
TGTGCCAGCAGCTTAGGCGGGATGAACACTGAAGCTTTCTTT
>TRBV30|TRBJ2-7|-|-
CAWIVTAYEQYF
TGTGCCTGGATTGTGACAGCCTACGAGCAGTACTTC
>TRBV15|TRBJ2-1|-|-
CATSRGPTSYNEQFF
TGTGCCACCAGCAGAGGACCGACCTCCTACAATGAGCAGTTCTTC
>TRBV5-1|TRBJ1-3|-|few
CASSLGGGPLGGNTIYF
TGCGCCAGCAGCCTGGGGGGCGGCCCCCTTGGAGGAAACACCATATATTTT
>TRBV7-8|TRBJ2-2|-|-
CASSLDAWSTGELFF
TGTGCCAGCAGCTTAGATGCCTGGTCCACCGGGGAGCTGTTTTTT
>TRBV5-1|TRBJ2-3|-|once
CASSLGSATDTQYF
TGCGCCAGCAGCTTAGGGTCGGCCACAGATACGCAGTATTTT
>TRBV29-1|TRBJ2-7|-|-
CSVAGNSYEQYF
TGCAGCGTTGCCGGAAACTCCTACGAGCAGTACTTC